This T cell receptor (beta chain) emerged from a study of shared clonotypes between healthy human individuals. The study, taken as a whole, reports: Relative to clonotypes present in all four donors, those not shared had lower generation probabilities.

A roughly 200 ng quantity of DNA, 25,000 to 30,000 T cell genomes, went into the sorted-subset replicate PCRs. Using immunoSEQ multiplex PCR, the repertoire was profiled, and TCRdb retains in-frame clones only, with some absent. The top ten hold roughly 0.36% of the sample, which has more than 1,200,000 clones, approximately 98.5% seen once. Comments on this clone: Its antigen is not identified.

The length of the CDR3 is 16 residues. CDR1 and CDR2 from the germline V gene are SGDLS and YYNGEE. V gave up 3 bases and J gave up 0 bases, with 12 bases separating them. The rearrangement links TRBV9 to TRBJ2-2, with a tentative D call TRBD2 (6 bases). The sequence was collected from a man aged 25 to 40 in good health. Material: naive CD4+ T cells sorted from blood. Documented subset: CD45RA+ positively selected. CDR3 loop: CASSGRLGANTGELFF. The CDR3 region has the DNA TGTGCCAGCAGCGGCAGACTAGGAGCGAACACCGGGGAGCTGTTTTTT.